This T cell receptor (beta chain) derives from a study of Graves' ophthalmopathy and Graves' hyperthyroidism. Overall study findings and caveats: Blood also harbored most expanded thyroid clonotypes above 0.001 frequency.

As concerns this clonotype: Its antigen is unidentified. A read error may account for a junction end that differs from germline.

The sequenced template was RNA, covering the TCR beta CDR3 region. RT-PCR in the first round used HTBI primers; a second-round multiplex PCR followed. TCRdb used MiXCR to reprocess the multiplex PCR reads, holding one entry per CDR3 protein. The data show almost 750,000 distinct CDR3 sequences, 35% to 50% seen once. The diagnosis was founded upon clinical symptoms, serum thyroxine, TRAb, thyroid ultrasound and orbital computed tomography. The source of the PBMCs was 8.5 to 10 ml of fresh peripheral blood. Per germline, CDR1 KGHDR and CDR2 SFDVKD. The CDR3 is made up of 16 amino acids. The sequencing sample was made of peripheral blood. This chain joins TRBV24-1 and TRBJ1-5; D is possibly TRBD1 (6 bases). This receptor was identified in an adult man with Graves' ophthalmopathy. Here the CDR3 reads CASSFLPRQGNQPQHF. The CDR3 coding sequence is TGTGCCAGCAGTTTTTTACCCCGACAGGGCAATCAGCCCCAGCATTTT.